These T cell receptor beta chains were read from a single sample in a study of cytomegalovirus exposure and HLA in healthy donors. Sequencing was performed with immunoSEQ multiplex PCR; in TCRdb, only in-frame clones are kept and a portion is missing. This table has roughly 260,000 clones, approximately 84% appearing once. The sequenced sample consisted of PBMCs. The receptors here all came from a woman in her thirties or forties in good health and CMV-seropositive. Each CDR3 is given with its conserved first and last residue. A D gene is named only where the DNA matches it firmly. Rows give clone size only sometimes, using once, few, many, or a class for an expanded clone.

j_call v_call clone_size d_call cdr3_aa cdr3_nt
TRBJ2-7 TRBV7-9 NA NA CASSLDSHEQYF TGTGCCAGCAGCCTAGACAGCCACGAGCAGTACTTC
TRBJ1-4 TRBV2 once NA CASSEGQDIEEKLFF TGTGCCAGCAGTGAGGGGCAGGATATAGAAGAAAAACTGTTTTTT
TRBJ2-1 TRBV5-6 few TRBD1 CASSPRDRFANEQFF TGTGCCAGCAGCCCCCGGGACAGGTTTGCCAATGAGCAGTTCTTC
TRBJ2-7 TRBV20-1 NA NA CSATLSYEQYF TGCAGTGCTACACTTTCCTACGAGCAGTACTTC
TRBJ2-1 TRBV28 NA TRBD2 CASSLPVAGRNEQFF TGTGCCAGCAGTTTACCGGTAGCGGGGCGCAATGAGCAGTTCTTC
TRBJ1-5 TRBV19 NA NA CASSNAGFGGNQPQHF TGTGCCAGTAGTAATGCGGGGTTTGGGGGCAATCAGCCCCAGCATTTT
TRBJ1-2 TRBV11-2 NA NA CASSFDSVYGYTF TGTGCCAGCAGCTTTGACAGTGTCTATGGCTACACCTTC
TRBJ2-5 TRBV28 NA TRBD1 CASSPRDSVVGTQYF TGTGCCAGCAGTCCTCGGGACAGTGTTGTTGGGACCCAGTACTTC
TRBJ1-1 TRBV27 NA TRBD1 CASSFSGGNTEAFF TGTGCCAGCAGTTTTTCAGGGGGGAACACTGAAGCTTTCTTT
TRBJ2-7 TRBV5-1 NA TRBD2 CASSATSGSWEQYF TGCGCCAGCAGCGCTACTAGCGGGAGTTGGGAGCAGTACTTC
TRBJ2-2 TRBV30 NA TRBD2 CAWKPGLDTGELFF TGTGCCTGGAAACCGGGACTAGACACCGGGGAGCTGTTTTTT
TRBJ2-7 TRBV7-6 NA TRBD1 CASSQTPPGQGSYEQYF TGTGCCAGCAGCCAGACACCTCCGGGACAGGGGAGTTACGAGCAGTACTTC
TRBJ1-2 TRBV7-3 NA TRBD1 CASSPSSTGGDGYTF TGTGCCAGCAGCCCATCCTCGACAGGGGGCGATGGCTACACCTTC
TRBJ2-7 TRBV11-2 NA NA CASSSDRSYEQYF TGTGCCAGCAGCTCCGACAGGTCCTACGAGCAGTACTTC
TRBJ2-3 TRBV11-2 NA TRBD2 CASSSTSGRGFADAQYF TGTGCCAGCAGCTCAACTAGCGGGAGGGGGTTCGCAGATGCGCAGTATTTT
TRBJ1-1 TRBV25-1 once NA CASSDRVGEAFF TGTGCCAGCAGTGATCGGGTGGGTGAAGCTTTCTTT
TRBJ1-2 TRBV28 NA TRBD1 CASSSDREGGYTF TGTGCCAGCAGTTCGGACAGGGAAGGCGGCTACACCTTC
TRBJ2-4 TRBV6-1 NA TRBD2 CATIPGLAVGGIQYF TGTGCCACCATTCCGGGACTAGCGGTTGGAGGCATTCAGTACTTC
TRBJ2-7 TRBV7-9 NA NA CASSSTKTVAYEQYF TGTGCCAGCAGCTCAACTAAGACAGTTGCCTACGAGCAGTACTTC
TRBJ1-3 TRBV30 NA NA CAWSVRTGPGNTIYF TGTGCCTGGAGTGTACGAACAGGGCCTGGAAACACCATATATTTT
TRBJ2-5 TRBV9 NA TRBD2 CATSSGPGLAGEETQYF TGTGCCACTTCAAGTGGGCCGGGACTAGCGGGAGAAGAGACCCAGTACTTC
TRBJ2-7 TRBV19 NA TRBD2 CASTPRGREHVRNEQYF TGTGCCAGTACCCCCCGTGGGAGGGAGCATGTAAGGAACGAGCAGTACTTC
TRBJ2-7 TRBV5-1 NA TRBD1 CASSLGDRSDEQYF TGCGCCAGCAGCTTGGGGGACAGGAGTGACGAGCAGTACTTC
TRBJ2-7 TRBV5-6 NA NA CASSLVWGRGYEQYF TGTGCCAGCAGCTTGGTGTGGGGGCGCGGGTACGAGCAGTACTTC
TRBJ2-4 TRBV7-2 NA NA CASSLEAAGKGIQYF TGTGCCAGCAGCTTAGAGGCAGCGGGTAAAGGCATTCAGTACTTC
TRBJ2-7 TRBV5-1 NA TRBD1 CASSLGGTGANEQYF TGCGCCAGCAGCTTGGGGGGGACAGGGGCGAACGAGCAGTACTTC
TRBJ2-7 TRBV9 NA NA CASGIGGEQYF TGTGCCAGCGGAATTGGGGGGGAGCAGTACTTC
TRBJ1-2 TRBV19 NA TRBD1 CASSRTGRDGYTF TGTGCCAGTAGTCGGACAGGCCGGGATGGCTACACCTTC
TRBJ1-2 TRBV11-2 NA NA CASSSGRQDLNYGYTF TGTGCCAGCAGCTCAGGACGACAGGACCTTAACTATGGCTACACCTTC
TRBJ1-2 TRBV7-2 once NA CASSLVHGGYGYTF TGTGCCAGCAGCTTAGTACACGGGGGGTATGGCTACACCTTC
TRBJ1-2 TRBV28 NA TRBD1 CASSLHPGQGYYTF TGTGCCAGCAGTCTTCACCCGGGACAGGGCTACTACACCTTC
TRBJ2-5 TRBV30 few NA CAWSGRVGETQYF TGTGCCTGGAGTGGCCGGGTCGGTGAGACCCAGTACTTC
TRBJ1-2 TRBV5-1 NA TRBD1 CASSLGPGQNGYTF TGCGCCAGCAGCTTGGGGCCGGGACAGAATGGCTACACCTTC
TRBJ2-5 TRBV19 NA NA CASSMDLEGPLETQYF TGTGCCAGTAGTATGGATCTTGAGGGCCCTTTAGAGACCCAGTACTTC
TRBJ2-3 TRBV5-4 NA TRBD2 CASSSSGGSTDTQYF TGTGCCAGCAGTTCTAGCGGAGGAAGCACAGATACGCAGTATTTT
TRBJ2-7 TRBV28 NA TRBD2 CASIASGSSYEQYF TGTGCCAGCATCGCTAGCGGGAGCAGCTACGAGCAGTACTTC
TRBJ2-7 TRBV7-2 once TRBD2 CASSLAASGTAGEQYF TGTGCCAGCAGCTTAGCAGCTAGCGGGACCGCGGGCGAGCAGTACTTC
TRBJ2-2 TRBV5-1 NA TRBD2 CASSPLAGGPSGELFF TGCGCCAGCAGCCCATTAGCGGGAGGGCCGTCCGGGGAGCTGTTTTTT
TRBJ2-1 TRBV5-1 NA NA CASSLAWGLDSEQFF TGCGCCAGCAGCTTGGCATGGGGGCTAGACAGTGAGCAGTTCTTC
TRBJ1-1 TRBV6-1 NA TRBD1 CASSRGGVQGAEAFF TGTGCCTCCTCCCGTGGGGGGGTACAGGGGGCTGAAGCTTTCTTT
TRBJ1-1 TRBV11-2 few TRBD1 CASSLHRGTNTEAFF TGTGCCAGCAGCCTCCACAGGGGCACGAACACTGAAGCTTTCTTT
TRBJ1-4 TRBV5-1 NA NA CASSLGASGGGGNEKLFF TGCGCCAGCAGCTTGGGAGCCTCCGGGGGCGGGGGTAATGAAAAACTGTTTTTT
TRBJ2-5 TRBV28 NA TRBD2 CASSPIMTSGQETQYF TGTGCCAGCAGTCCCATCATGACTAGCGGACAAGAGACCCAGTACTTC
TRBJ2-3 TRBV27 NA NA CASSFSGYTDTQYF TGTGCCAGCAGTTTTAGCGGATACACAGATACGCAGTATTTT
TRBJ2-7 TRBV25-1 NA TRBD2 CASSLAGVPGQYF TGTGCCAGCAGTTTAGCGGGAGTCCCAGGCCAGTACTTC
TRBJ1-4 TRBV5-8 few NA CASRNYREQALSEKLFF TGTGCCAGCAGAAACTACAGGGAGCAAGCTTTGAGTGAAAAACTGTTTTTT
TRBJ1-6 TRBV11-2 NA NA CASRTSGLSYSPLHF TGTGCCAGCAGAACCTCGGGGTTATCGTACTCACCCCTCCACTTT
TRBJ1-2 TRBV30 NA NA CAWSVDSSLPFYGYTF TGTGCCTGGAGTGTAGACAGCTCGCTTCCTTTCTATGGCTACACCTTC
TRBJ1-2 TRBV6-1 NA TRBD1 CASTGTGSGYYGYTF TGTGCCAGCACCGGGACAGGGTCTGGATACTATGGCTACACCTTC
TRBJ2-7 TRBV6-5 NA TRBD2 CASSYSRGRIPHEQYF TGTGCCAGCAGTTACTCTCGCGGGAGAATTCCCCACGAGCAGTACTTC
TRBJ2-2 TRBV27 NA NA CASSPRQGPNTGELFF TGTGCCAGCAGTCCTCGACAAGGCCCGAACACCGGGGAGCTGTTTTTT
TRBJ2-5 TRBV27 NA TRBD1 CASRKDRAETQYF TGTGCCAGCAGGAAGGACAGGGCAGAGACCCAGTACTTC
TRBJ2-2 TRBV11-3 NA NA CASSIGLSGELFF TGTGCCAGCAGCATCGGACTCTCAGGGGAGCTGTTTTTT
TRBJ1-1 TRBV9 NA NA CASSEDRGGANTEAFF TGTGCCAGCAGCGAGGACCGGGGGGGGGCCAACACTGAAGCTTTCTTT
TRBJ1-1 TRBV28 NA NA CASSSWEQHEAFF TGTGCCAGCAGCTCGTGGGAGCAGCATGAAGCTTTCTTT
TRBJ2-3 TRBV7-9 NA TRBD2 CASSSGLAGASTDTQYF TGTGCCAGCAGCTCGGGACTAGCGGGCGCTAGCACAGATACGCAGTATTTT
TRBJ2-7 TRBV27 NA NA CASGYGGRYEQYF TGTGCCAGCGGTTACGGGGGACGCTACGAGCAGTACTTC
TRBJ1-2 TRBV7-8 few TRBD1 CASSKRTGEGYTF TGTGCCAGCAGCAAAAGGACAGGGGAAGGCTACACCTTC